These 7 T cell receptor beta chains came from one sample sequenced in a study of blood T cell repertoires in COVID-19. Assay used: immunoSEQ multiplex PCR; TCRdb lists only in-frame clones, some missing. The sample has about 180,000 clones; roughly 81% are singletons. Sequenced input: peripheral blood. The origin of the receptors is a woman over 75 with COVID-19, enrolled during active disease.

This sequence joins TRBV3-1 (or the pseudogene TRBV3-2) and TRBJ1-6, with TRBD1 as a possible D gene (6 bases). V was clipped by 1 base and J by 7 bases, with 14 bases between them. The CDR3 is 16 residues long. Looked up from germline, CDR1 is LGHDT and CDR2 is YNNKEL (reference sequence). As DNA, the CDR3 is TGTGCCAGCAGCCAAGGCACAGGGTTAGGGAATTCACCCCTCCACTTT. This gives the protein CASSQGTGLGNSPLHF.

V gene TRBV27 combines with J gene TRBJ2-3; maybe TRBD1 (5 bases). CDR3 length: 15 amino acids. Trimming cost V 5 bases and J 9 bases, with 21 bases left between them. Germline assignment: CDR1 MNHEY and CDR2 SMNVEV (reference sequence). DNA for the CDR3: TGTGCCAGCAGTGGTGGATCTGACAGCCCATACACGCAGTATTTT. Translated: CASSGGSDSPYTQYF.

The CDR3 nucleotides read TGTGCCATCAGTCCCGAGGTGAGCTCCTACGAGCAGTACTTC. This codes for CAISPEVSSYEQYF. This chain links TRBV10-3 with TRBJ2-7; D is undetermined. The CDR3 has 14 residues. V dropped 5 bases and J dropped 0 bases, with 11 bases sitting between them. In germline, CDR1 is ENHRY, CDR2 SYGVKD.

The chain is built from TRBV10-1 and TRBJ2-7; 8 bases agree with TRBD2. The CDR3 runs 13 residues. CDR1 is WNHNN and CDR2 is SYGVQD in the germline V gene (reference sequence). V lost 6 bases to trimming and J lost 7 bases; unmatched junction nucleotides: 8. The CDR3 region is CASRTGLGDEQYF. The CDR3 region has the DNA TGCGCCAGCAGAACGGGACTAGGAGATGAGCAGTACTTC.

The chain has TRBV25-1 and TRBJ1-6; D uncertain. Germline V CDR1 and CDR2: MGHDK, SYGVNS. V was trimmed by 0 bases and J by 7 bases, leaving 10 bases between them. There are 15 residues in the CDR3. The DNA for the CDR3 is TGTGCCAGCAGTGAATACGGCAGGCCCAATTCACCCCTCCACTTT. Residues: CASSEYGRPNSPLHF.

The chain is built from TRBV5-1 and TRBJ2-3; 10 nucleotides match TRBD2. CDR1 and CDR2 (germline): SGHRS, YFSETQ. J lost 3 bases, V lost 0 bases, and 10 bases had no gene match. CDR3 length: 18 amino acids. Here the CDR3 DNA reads TGCGCCAGCAGCTTGGCCCGAAAGACGACTAGCGGGACAGATACGCAGTATTTT. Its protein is CASSLARKTTSGTDTQYF.

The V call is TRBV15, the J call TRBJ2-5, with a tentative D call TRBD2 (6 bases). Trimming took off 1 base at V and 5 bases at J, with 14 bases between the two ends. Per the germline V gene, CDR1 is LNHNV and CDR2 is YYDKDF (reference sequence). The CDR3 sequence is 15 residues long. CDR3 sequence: CATSRGGTRSETQYF. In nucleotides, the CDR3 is TGTGCCACCAGCAGAGGCGGGACCCGGTCGGAGACCCAGTACTTC.